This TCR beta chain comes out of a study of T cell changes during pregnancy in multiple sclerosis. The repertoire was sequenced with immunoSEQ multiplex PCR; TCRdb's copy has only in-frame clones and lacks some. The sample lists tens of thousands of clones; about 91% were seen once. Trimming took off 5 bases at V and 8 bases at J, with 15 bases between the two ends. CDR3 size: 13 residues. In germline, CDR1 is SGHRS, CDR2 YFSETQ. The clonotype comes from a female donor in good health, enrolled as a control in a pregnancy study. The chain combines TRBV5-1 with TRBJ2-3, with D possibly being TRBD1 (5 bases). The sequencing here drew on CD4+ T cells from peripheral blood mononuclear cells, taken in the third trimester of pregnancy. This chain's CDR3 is CASRTASSGTQYF. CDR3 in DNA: TGCGCCAGCAGGACAGCCTCCTCAGGTACGCAGTATTTT. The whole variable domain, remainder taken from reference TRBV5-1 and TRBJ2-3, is KAGVTQTPRYLIKTRGQQVTLSCSPISGHRSVSWYQQTPGQGLQFLFEYFSETQRNKGNFPGRFSGRQFSNSRSEMNVSTLELGDSALYLCASRTASSGTQYFGPGTRLTVL.